Sequencing of this T cell receptor (beta chain) was carried out in a study of blood T cell repertoires in COVID-19. At the level of the study: The study drew acute and convalescent COVID-19 samples from the United States, Italy and Spain. PBMCs, B-cell-depleted T cells, or T cells provided the cDNA or gDNA that made up the material.

Clones were read by immunoSEQ multiplex PCR, and TCRdb kept only the in-frame ones, dropping some. The profile shows 200,000 to 300,000 clones, 84% of them singletons. Losses at the gene ends were 3 bases for V and 4 bases for J; bases not matched to a gene: 7. Germline CDR1 LNHDA, CDR2 SQIVND (reference sequence). The CDR3 is made up of 16 amino acids. The table lists this clone with a count of one. Sequencing was done on a sample of peripheral blood. This rearrangement joins TRBV19 to TRBJ2-7; 12 positions agree with TRBD1. This receptor was identified in a man aged 35-49 years who had recovered from COVID-19. CDR3 sequence reads: CASSIAGGQGAYEQYF. In DNA form, the CDR3 reads TGTGCCAGTAGTATTGCGGGGGGACAGGGGGCTTACGAGCAGTACTTC. The full variable domain, with the rest looked up from reference TRBV19 and TRBJ2-7, is DGGITQSPKYLFRKEGQNVTLSCEQNLNHDAMYWYRQDPGQGLRLIYYSQIVNDFQKGDIAEGYSVSREKKESFPLTVTSAQKNPTAFYLCASSIAGGQGAYEQYFGPGTRLTVT.